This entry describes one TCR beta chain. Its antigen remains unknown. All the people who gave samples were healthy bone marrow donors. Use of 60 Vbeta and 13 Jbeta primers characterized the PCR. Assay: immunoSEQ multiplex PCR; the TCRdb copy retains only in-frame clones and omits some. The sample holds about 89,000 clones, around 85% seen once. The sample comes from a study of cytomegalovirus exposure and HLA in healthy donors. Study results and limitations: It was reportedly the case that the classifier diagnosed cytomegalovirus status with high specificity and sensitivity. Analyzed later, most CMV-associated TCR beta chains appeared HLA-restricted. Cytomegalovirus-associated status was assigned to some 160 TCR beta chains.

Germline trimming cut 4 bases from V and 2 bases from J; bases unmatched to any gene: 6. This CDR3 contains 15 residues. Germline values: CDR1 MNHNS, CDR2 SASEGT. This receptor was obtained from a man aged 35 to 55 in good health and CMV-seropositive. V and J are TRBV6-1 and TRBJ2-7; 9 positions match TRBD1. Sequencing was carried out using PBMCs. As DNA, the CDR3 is TGTGCCAGCAGTGGCGGACAGGGGAATACCTACGAGCAGTACTTC. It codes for CASSGGQGNTYEQYF.